Listed below are T cell receptor beta chains from one sample, sequenced in a study of cytomegalovirus exposure and HLA in healthy donors. Sequencing used immunoSEQ multiplex PCR; TCRdb keeps in-frame clones, though not all of them. The sample includes 200,000 to 300,000 clones, around 80% seen only once; the top ten take 5% to 6%. The specimen sequenced was PBMCs. The receptors stem from a middle-aged woman in good health and CMV-seropositive. CDR3s include the opening cysteine and the closing phenylalanine or tryptophan. The order of the fields is clone size, V gene, D gene, J gene, CDR3 DNA, CDR3 protein. The D gene is left open where the match is weak. The size entry is marked missing in some rows and otherwise reads once, few, many or a size class.

>-|TRBV7-8|TRBD2|TRBJ2-2
TGTGCCAGCAGCTTAGTCGGGCAGGGCGGGGGAAACACCGGGGAGCTGTTTTTT
CASSLVGQGGGNTGELFF
>-|TRBV28|TRBD1|TRBJ2-2
TGTGCCAGCAGAGGGGACAGGGGGTTATCCGGGGAGCTGTTTTTT
CASRGDRGLSGELFF
>-|TRBV5-4|TRBD1|TRBJ2-5
TGTGCCAGCAGCCCCACAGGGGAAGAGACCCAGTACTTC
CASSPTGEETQYF
>once|TRBV7-9|TRBD1|TRBJ2-5
TGTGCCAGCAGCCGCCGGACAGGGTCCCAAGAGACCCAGTACTTC
CASSRRTGSQETQYF
>-|TRBV6-5|-|TRBJ2-7
TGTGCCAGCAGCTCGGACAGAGGATACGAGCAGTACTTC
CASSSDRGYEQYF
>-|TRBV7-9|-|TRBJ1-2
TGTTCCAGCAGCTTAGATAATCAGGGAAGGTTCTATGGCTACACCTTC
CSSSLDNQGRFYGYTF
>-|TRBV30|-|TRBJ1-4
TGTGCCTGCACCGGGACAACTAATGAAAAACTGTTTTTT
CACTGTTNEKLFF
>-|TRBV7-2|-|TRBJ2-2
TGTGCCAGCAGCTCCACAGTGAACACCGGGGAGCTGTTTTTT
CASSSTVNTGELFF
>-|TRBV19|-|TRBJ1-4
TGTGCCAGTAATACCGGGAATGAAAAACTGTTTTTT
CASNTGNEKLFF
>-|TRBV9|TRBD2|TRBJ2-1
TGTGCCAGCAGCCCTCACAAGGGACTAGCGGGAGTAATGAATGAGCAGTTCTTC
CASSPHKGLAGVMNEQFF
>-|TRBV2|TRBD1|TRBJ2-5
TGTGCCAGCAGTCGCGGGACAGGGGGCGAGACCCAGTACTTC
CASSRGTGGETQYF
>-|TRBV7-6|-|TRBJ1-3
TGTGCCAGCAGCTTTAACAAGTCCCCTGGAAACACCATATATTTT
CASSFNKSPGNTIYF
>-|TRBV7-8|-|TRBJ2-3
TGTGCCAGCAGCTTAGCAGGCGGGTACACAGATACGCAGTATTTT
CASSLAGGYTDTQYF
>-|TRBV6-5|-|TRBJ1-1
TGTGCCAGCAGTTACGATCCCACGGGGGGGGACACTGAAGCTTTCTTT
CASSYDPTGGDTEAFF
>-|TRBV21-1|-|TRBJ2-5
TGTGCCAGCAGCAAATATAGCGTGTGGCTAGCGGGGGGGCGGGAGACCCAGTACTTC
CASSKYSVWLAGGRETQYF
>-|TRBV19|-|TRBJ2-7
TGTGCCAGTAGTTGGCAAGTTTCTGACGAGCAGTACTTC
CASSWQVSDEQYF
>-|TRBV7-8|TRBD1|TRBJ2-7
TGTGCCAGCAGCTTAGGAAAAATAAGGACAGGGAGAAGCTACGAGCAGTACTTC
CASSLGKIRTGRSYEQYF
>-|TRBV15|TRBD1|TRBJ1-6
TGTGCCACCAGCAGGGACAGGGCGGGTGATAATTCACCCCTCCACTTT
CATSRDRAGDNSPLHF
>-|TRBV6-5|-|TRBJ1-1
TGTGCCAGCAGCCGACAGAACACTGAAGCTTTCTTT
CASSRQNTEAFF
>-|TRBV5-1|TRBD2|TRBJ2-1
TGCGCCAGCAGCTTGGGACTAGCGGGAGTGAATGAGCAGTTCTTC
CASSLGLAGVNEQFF
>-|TRBV18|-|TRBJ1-2
TGTGCCAGCTCACCACAAGGACAGATCTATGGCTACACCTTC
CASSPQGQIYGYTF
>-|TRBV7-2|TRBD1|TRBJ1-1
TGTGCCAGCAGCCTCAAGGGACAGGGGTGGTCTGAAGCTTTCTTT
CASSLKGQGWSEAFF
>-|TRBV9|-|TRBJ2-2
TGTGCCAGCAGCGTAGTTATCGGCGGGGAGCTGTTTTTT
CASSVVIGGELFF
>-|TRBV7-3|-|TRBJ2-3
TGTGCCAGCAGCGCACAGACTAGGAGCACAGATACGCAGTATTTT
CASSAQTRSTDTQYF
>-|TRBV2|-|TRBJ1-5
TGTGCCAGCAATACAGGGAAGGCTCAGCCCCAGCATTTT
CASNTGKAQPQHF
>-|TRBV10-3|-|TRBJ2-7
TGTGCCATCAGTGCTCAAGGCTACCTAGGGGGCGAGCAGTACTTC
CAISAQGYLGGEQYF
>-|TRBV19|TRBD2|TRBJ2-4
TGTGCCAGTAGTGCGGGAGGGTCGTATATTCAGTACTTC
CASSAGGSYIQYF
>-|TRBV20-1|-|TRBJ1-1
TGCAGTGCTGAGGGAGACACTGAAGCTTTCTTT
CSAEGDTEAFF
>-|TRBV6-5|TRBD1|TRBJ1-5
TGTGCCAGTAGACAGGGGGGTTCAGAAGGGCAGCCCCAGCATTTT
CASRQGGSEGQPQHF
>-|TRBV6-1|-|TRBJ1-1
TGTGCCAGCAGTGAAGGACAGTCGATAGGTGCTTTCTTT
CASSEGQSIGAFF
>-|TRBV27|-|TRBJ1-1
TGTGCCAGCAGAAACCCCGACAGCACAAACACTGAAGCTTTCTTT
CASRNPDSTNTEAFF
>-|TRBV7-9|TRBD1|TRBJ1-1
TGTTCCAGCAGCCCGACAGGGGGCCGCACTGAAGCTTTCTTT
CSSSPTGGRTEAFF
>-|TRBV27|TRBD1|TRBJ1-1
TGTGCCAGCAGTTTAAACAGGGGGTTGAACACTGAAGCTTTCTTT
CASSLNRGLNTEAFF
>-|TRBV5-4|-|TRBJ1-1
TGTGCCAGCAGCTCAGTAGAGGGCTCCACTGAAGCTTTCTTT
CASSSVEGSTEAFF
>-|TRBV5-1|TRBD2|TRBJ2-5
TGCGCCAGCAGCGGGGTACTATGGACTAGCCAAGAGACCCAGTACTTC
CASSGVLWTSQETQYF
>-|TRBV5-4|-|TRBJ2-7
TGTGCCAGCAGCAGACTACAGGGAAATGCGGTCGTCGAGCAGTACTTC
CASSRLQGNAVVEQYF
>-|TRBV25-1|-|TRBJ2-3
TGTGCCAGCAGTGAAAGGGGGAACAGGGGCACAGATACGCAGTATTTT
CASSERGNRGTDTQYF
>once|TRBV4-1|-|TRBJ1-5
TGCGCCAGCAGCCAACGAACAGGAAATCAGCCCCAGCATTTT
CASSQRTGNQPQHF
>-|TRBV7-9|TRBD2|TRBJ2-1
TGTGCCAGCAGCTTTGAGACTAGCAAGTTCTTC
CASSFETSKFF
>few|TRBV30|-|TRBJ1-2
TGTGCCTGGAGTAGTTTTGACAATTTCTACACCTTC
CAWSSFDNFYTF
>-|TRBV6-5|-|TRBJ1-4
TGTGCCAGCAGACCTCCCATTGGAGGGGATGAAAAACTGTTTTTT
CASRPPIGGDEKLFF
>-|TRBV7-2|-|TRBJ1-2
TGTGCCAGCAGCTCCCAGGGTAGTCACTATGGCTACACCTTC
CASSSQGSHYGYTF
>-|TRBV14|TRBD1|TRBJ2-2
TGTGCCAGCAGCCAGGTCGGCAGGGGGTACACCGGGGAGCTGTTTTTT
CASSQVGRGYTGELFF
>-|TRBV14|TRBD2|TRBJ2-7
TGTGCCAGCAGCCGATTAGCGGGGCGGGACGAGCAGTACTTC
CASSRLAGRDEQYF
>-|TRBV30|-|TRBJ1-1
TGTGCCTGGAGAAGAGGGGACTTGAACACTGAAGCTTTCTTT
CAWRRGDLNTEAFF
>-|TRBV7-6|TRBD1|TRBJ2-1
TGTGCCAGCAGCTTAGTGGTTTTGATTGGGGGACAGGTTTACAATGAGCAGTTCTTC
CASSLVVLIGGQVYNEQFF
>-|TRBV25-1|TRBD1|TRBJ2-1
TGTGCCAGCAGTACCTCCGGGACAGGGTCCGACAATGAGCAGTTCTTC
CASSTSGTGSDNEQFF